This TCR beta chain was documented in a study of T cell changes during pregnancy in multiple sclerosis (dated by TCRdb to the late 2010s). Study-level background: In women with multiple sclerosis, the researchers looked at how the T cell repertoire shifted as pregnancy progressed.

The library was prepared using the immunoSEQ multiplex PCR assay. TCRdb obtained this table from immuneACCESS and retained in-frame rearrangements with V and J assigned. These tables miss some clones; where compared with another copy, unresolved V genes account for less than half of the shortfall, and the remainder is unexplained. Present in this sample are around 50,000 clones, 85% to 95% of which were seen just once. Less than 0.5% of the sample is held by the ten biggest clonotypes. Concerning this clone itself: Its antigen is not yet known. Base qualities are not recorded, but no much larger clone differs from it by a single base.

The clonotype comes from a female donor with multiple sclerosis, enrolled in a pregnancy study. The sequenced sample was CD4+ T cells from peripheral blood mononuclear cells, obtained in the third trimester of pregnancy.

The CDR3: CASSEGRAVEAFF. The DNA sequence is given as TGCGCCAGCAGCGAAGGGCGGGCAGTCGAAGCTTTCTTT. The V and J genes are TRBV5-1 and TRBJ1-1; no D segment can be confidently identified. The germline V gene encodes CDR1 SGHRS and CDR2 YFSETQ. The CDR3 has 13 amino acids, counting the end cysteine and phenylalanine. CDR3 DNA is the only sequence kept; it has 39 bases, read in frame from the first base. V was cut back by 4 bases and J by 8 bases, leaving a gap of 15 bases between them.